Each of the 17 T cell receptor beta chains below was sequenced from the same sample in a study of OX40 agonist ivuxolimab in advanced cancers. The repertoire was sequenced with immunoSEQ multiplex PCR; TCRdb's copy has only in-frame clones and lacks some. Of 20,000 to 30,000 clones in the sample, approximately 70% were seen once. This material consisted of CD4+ or CD8+ T cells sorted from blood, taken in a trial of the OX40 agonist ivuxolimab. The receptors here all came from an adult with an advanced solid tumor such as melanoma, head and neck, liver or kidney cancer.

The V and J genes are TRBV4-3 and TRBJ1-1, with 10 bases fitting TRBD1. CDR1 is LGHNA and CDR2 is YSLEER in the germline V gene. CDR3 length: 15 amino acids. The trim removed 5 bases at V and 4 bases at J, leaving 7 bases unmatched. The CDR3 DNA follows: TGCGCCAGCAGCTTTCGACAGGGGGCAAGCACTGAAGCTTTCTTT. Translating it yields CASSFRQGASTEAFF.

The rearrangement joins TRBV27 to TRBJ2-1, with 11 bases fitting TRBD2. The junction had 11 bases not matched to a gene; V was cut back by 4 bases and J by 9 bases. This CDR3 is built from 16 residues. From germline, CDR1 is MNHEY and CDR2 SMNVEV (reference sequence). The CDR3 bases are TGTGCCAGCAGTTCCCAGGCTAGCGGGGGGTGGGGTGAGCAGTTCTTC. This encodes CASSSQASGGWGEQFF.

V usage is TRBV6-1 and J usage is TRBJ2-7; 8 bases are shared with TRBD2. This CDR3 is built from 15 residues. The germline CDR1 and CDR2 sequences are MNHNS and SASEGT. J was trimmed by 2 bases and V by 2 bases; bases with no gene match: 5. CDR3 nucleotide sequence: TGTGCCAGCAGTGAACTGGCGGGGGGCACCTACGAGCAGTACTTC. It encodes CASSELAGGTYEQYF.

This clone occurred a few times. This chain links TRBV2 with TRBJ1-5; D is possibly TRBD1 (6 bases). Looked up from germline, CDR1 is SNHLY and CDR2 is FYNNEI. Trimming left V 0 bases short and J 5 bases short, with 14 bases between. The CDR3 is 16 amino acids. CDR3 loop: CASSEALHRADQPQHF. CDR3 coding DNA: TGTGCCAGCAGTGAAGCGCTTCACAGGGCGGATCAGCCCCAGCATTTT. The full variable domain, its missing parts supplied by reference TRBV2 and TRBJ1-5, is EPEVTQTPSHQVTQMGQEVILRCVPISNHLYFYWYRQILGQKVEFLVSFYNNEISEKSEIFDDQFSVERPDGSNFTLKIRSTKLEDSAMYFCASSEALHRADQPQHFGDGTRLSIL.

This clone was counted only a few times. V is TRBV5-6 and J is TRBJ2-5, with TRBD2 matching over 10 bases. The CDR3 is 16 amino acids. J gave up 2 bases and V 2 bases, and 6 bases lay outside the gene matches. Germline lookup yields CDR1 SGHDT and CDR2 YYEEEE. This chain's CDR3 is CASSFDELAGQETQYF. Here the CDR3 DNA reads TGTGCCAGCAGCTTCGATGAACTAGCGGGGCAAGAGACCCAGTACTTC. Supplemented by reference TRBV5-6 and TRBJ2-5, the full variable domain reads DAGVTQSPTHLIKTRGQQVTLRCSPKSGHDTVSWYQQALGQGPQFIFQYYEEEERQRGNFPDRFSGHQFPNYSSELNVNALLLGDSALYLCASSFDELAGQETQYFGPGTRLLVL.

The chain combines TRBV5-5 with TRBJ2-7; 9 nucleotides agree with TRBD2. After removal of 2 bases from V and 1 base from J, the junction contained 7 bases not matched to a gene. The CDR3 is 16 amino acids. Per germline, CDR1 SGHKS and CDR2 YYEKEE (reference sequence). CDR3 region: CASSFATTSGSYEQYF. CDR3 coding DNA: TGTGCCAGCAGCTTCGCGACGACTAGCGGTTCCTACGAGCAGTACTTC.

The rearrangement links TRBV7-9 to TRBJ2-5; D might be TRBD2 (5 bases). The CDR3 is 17 amino acids. V lost 1 base to trimming and J lost 5 bases, with 20 bases between them. Germline V gives CDR1 SEHNR, CDR2 FQNEAQ (reference sequence). The CDR3 protein is CASSLVYSKDFGETQYF. The CDR3 DNA sequence: TGTGCCAGCAGCTTAGTATATTCCAAGGACTTTGGGGAGACCCAGTACTTC. The variable domain in full, with the rest retrieved from reference TRBV7-9 and TRBJ2-5, is DTGVSQNPRHKITKRGQNVTFRCDPISEHNRLYWYRQTLGQGPEFLTYFQNEAQLEKSRLLSDRFSAERPKGSFSTLEIQRTEQGDSAMYLCASSLVYSKDFGETQYFGPGTRLLVL.

The chain is built from TRBV9 and TRBJ1-4, with 10 bases lining up with TRBD1. CDR1 SGDLS and CDR2 YYNGEE come from the germline V gene. V lost 0 bases to trimming and J lost 8 bases; unmatched junction nucleotides: 4. The CDR3 runs to 15 residues. Written as DNA, the CDR3 is TGTGCCAGCAGCGTAGCAGGGACAGGGGTAGAAAAACTGTTTTTT. Its translation: CASSVAGTGVEKLFF.

The rearrangement links TRBV29-1 to TRBJ2-7; 9 bases align to TRBD1. Germline V CDR1 and CDR2: SQVTM, ANQGSEA. The CDR3 is 13 amino acids. V shed 6 bases, J shed 2 bases, and the junction held 5 bases outside the gene matches. CDR3 DNA sequence: TGCAGCGTCGCGGGACAGGGCCCCTACGAGCAGTACTTC. Encoded protein: CSVAGQGPYEQYF.

This clone is a singleton in its sample. The chain links TRBV28 to TRBJ2-7; 8 positions agree with TRBD1. V dropped 6 bases and J dropped 3; count of bases not matched to a gene: 16. Germline lookup yields CDR1 MDHEN and CDR2 SYDVKM. The CDR3 sequence is 17 residues long. As DNA, the CDR3 is TGTGCCAGCAGCTACGGACAGGGAGTGGAGTTAATCTACGAGCAGTACTTC. This sequence encodes CASSYGQGVELIYEQYF.

The chain links TRBV5-1 to TRBJ2-3; TRBD1 matches at 8 bases. The CDR3 covers 15 residues. V lost 4 bases to trimming and J lost 2 bases; unmatched junction nucleotides: 6. Germline V gives CDR1 SGHRS, CDR2 YFSETQ. CDR3 in DNA: TGCGCCAGCAGCCCCCGGGACAGGAACACAGATACGCAGTATTTT. Its protein product is CASSPRDRNTDTQYF.

This clone was counted a few times. The CDR3 coding sequence is TGTGCCAGCAGTTACGGGGGCAGGGAAGAGGAGACCCAGTACTTC. Translation: CASSYGGREEETQYF. J is TRBJ2-5 and V is TRBV6-5, with a weak D call TRBD1 (6 bases). The CDR3 runs to 15 residues. CDR1 and CDR2 (germline): MNHEY, SVGAGI. V dropped 2 bases and J dropped 5 bases, with 15 bases sitting between them.

This clone came up once. The V gene is TRBV11-2, the J gene TRBJ2-7; 7 positions agree with TRBD1. Trimming at V came to 5 bases and at J to 3 bases, leaving 7 bases not matched to a gene. The V gene's germline CDR1 is SGHAT and CDR2 FQNNGV. CDR3 length equals 14 residues. CDR3 nucleotide sequence: TGTGCCAGCAGCCCCCGGGGACAGTTCTACGAGCAGTACTTC. Protein product: CASSPRGQFYEQYF.

The chain couples TRBV4-1 to TRBJ1-4; 8 nucleotides agree with TRBD1. J gave up 7 bases and V 2 bases, and 3 bases lay outside the gene matches. CDR1 and CDR2 (germline): MGHRA, YSYEKL. The CDR3 has 14 amino acids. CDR3 amino acids: CASSQQGASEKLFF. The CDR3 nucleotides are TGCGCCAGCAGCCAACAGGGGGCCAGTGAAAAACTGTTTTTT.

The V gene is TRBV5-6, the J gene TRBJ2-7; D gene unclear. CDR3 length: 14 amino acids. Germline V gene data show CDR1 as SGHDT and CDR2 as YYEEEE. Trimming left V 1 base short and J 0 bases short, with 8 bases between. The CDR3 coding sequence is TGTGCCAGCAGCTTGTCGCACCTCTCCTACGAGCAGTACTTC. Translation: CASSLSHLSYEQYF. Supplemented by reference TRBV5-6 and TRBJ2-7, the full variable domain reads DAGVTQSPTHLIKTRGQQVTLRCSPKSGHDTVSWYQQALGQGPQFIFQYYEEEERQRGNFPDRFSGHQFPNYSSELNVNALLLGDSALYLCASSLSHLSYEQYFGPGTRLTVT.

The rearrangement joins TRBV5-6 to TRBJ1-5; D gene uncertain. V shed 4 bases and J shed 4 bases, with 12 bases lying between them. Germline CDR1 is SGHDT and CDR2 is YYEEEE. This CDR3 spans 14 amino acids. The CDR3 loop is CASSLSSRNQPQHF. Written as DNA, the CDR3 is TGTGCCAGCAGCCTGTCAAGTAGGAATCAGCCCCAGCATTTT.

The rearrangement links TRBV5-1 to TRBJ2-2; a possible D gene is TRBD1 (6 bases). Germline V gene sequence: CDR1 SGHRS, CDR2 YFSETQ. The CDR3 covers 14 residues. The V end lost 4 bases, the J end lost 4 bases, and 11 bases lay between the germline ends. CDR3 residues: CASSQDRSTGELFF. CDR3 DNA: TGCGCCAGCAGCCAGGACAGAAGCACCGGGGAGCTGTTTTTT.